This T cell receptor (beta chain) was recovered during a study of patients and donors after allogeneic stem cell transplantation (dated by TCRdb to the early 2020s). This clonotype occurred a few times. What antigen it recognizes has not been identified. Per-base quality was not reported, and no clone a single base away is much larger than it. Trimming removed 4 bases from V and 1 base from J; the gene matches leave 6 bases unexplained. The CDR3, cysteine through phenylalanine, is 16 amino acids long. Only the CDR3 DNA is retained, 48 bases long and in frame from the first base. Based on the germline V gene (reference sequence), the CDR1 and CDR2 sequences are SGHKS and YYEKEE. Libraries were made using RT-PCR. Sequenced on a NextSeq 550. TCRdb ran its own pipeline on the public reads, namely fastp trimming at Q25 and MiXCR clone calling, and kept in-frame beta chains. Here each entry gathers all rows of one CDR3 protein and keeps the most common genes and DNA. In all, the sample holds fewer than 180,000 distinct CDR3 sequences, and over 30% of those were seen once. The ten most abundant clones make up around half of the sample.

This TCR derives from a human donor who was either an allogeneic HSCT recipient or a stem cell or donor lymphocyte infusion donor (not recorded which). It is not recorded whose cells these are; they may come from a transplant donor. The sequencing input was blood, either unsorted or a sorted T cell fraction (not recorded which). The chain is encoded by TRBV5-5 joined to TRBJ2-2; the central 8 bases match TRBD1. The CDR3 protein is CASSAGTGGNTGELFF. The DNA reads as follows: TGTGCCAGCAGCGCCGGGACAGGCGGGAACACCGGGGAGCTGTTTTTT.